This is a list of T cell receptor beta chains from one sample in a study of blood T cells in healthy people across ages. TCRdb called the 5' RACE reads again in MiXCR, with one record for every CDR3 protein. This table has fewer than 650,000 distinct CDR3 sequences, about 25% appearing once. The same specimen was also included in a second study, on T cells of mothers and their children.

The sample was blood. These receptors came from a boy younger than 10 in good health. Both conserved end residues are part of each CDR3. D genes are given only for firm matches. Only part of the rows carry a size: once, few, many, or a class if the clone is expanded.

>NA|TRBJ1-4|TRBV20-1|16|many
TGCAGTGCTCCTAGGCGAGGCTCGATACCCAGAGAAAAACTGTTTTTT
CSAPRRGSIPREKLFF
>NA|TRBJ2-2|TRBV6-5|12|few
TGTGCCAGCAGTTATGGGCCCGGGGAGCTGTTTTTT
CASSYGPGELFF
>TRBD2|TRBJ2-3|TRBV5-1|17|once
TGCGCCAGCAGACCACTAAGCGGGAACATAAGCACAGATACGCAGTATTTT
CASRPLSGNISTDTQYF
>NA|TRBJ2-7|TRBV10-2|13|NA
TGCGCCAGCACCAGGGAACCCCCCTACGAGCAGTACTTC
CASTREPPYEQYF
>NA|TRBJ2-2|TRBV10-2|15|NA
TGCGCCAGCAGTGAACAACGGCCGAACACCGGGGAGCTGTTTTTT
CASSEQRPNTGELFF
>NA|TRBJ2-1|TRBV9|15|NA
TGTGCCAGCAGCGTACGGTCCGGCGGCTACAATGAGCAGTTCTTC
CASSVRSGGYNEQFF
>TRBD2|TRBJ2-7|TRBV5-1|15|once
TGCGCCAGCAGCTTAACTAGCGGGAGGGCCCACGAGCAGTACTTC
CASSLTSGRAHEQYF
>NA|TRBJ2-7|TRBV6-5|13|NA
TGTGCCAGCGGATGGGCAGGAAGGGGCGAGCAGTACTTC
CASGWAGRGEQYF
>NA|TRBJ2-7|TRBV6-2/TRBV6-3|13|few
TGTGCCAGCAGTTATGAAGGGGGACCCGAGCAGTACTTC
CASSYEGGPEQYF
>NA|TRBJ2-1|TRBV12-3/TRBV12-4|13|NA
TGTGCCAGCAGAAACTGGGCCCACAATGAGCAGTTCTTC
CASRNWAHNEQFF
>NA|TRBJ2-5|TRBV7-9|14|many
TGTGCCAGCAGCTTAACGGCGGGGCAAGAGACCCAGTACTTC
CASSLTAGQETQYF
>NA|TRBJ1-1|TRBV7-2|14|NA
TGTGCCAGCAGCTTAGCGTGGACAGAGACTGAAGCTTTCTTT
CASSLAWTETEAFF
>TRBD2|TRBJ2-1|TRBV7-3|17|NA
TGTGCCAGCAGCAGGACTAGCGGGGGAGGCTCCTACAATGAGCAGTTCTTC
CASSRTSGGGSYNEQFF
>NA|TRBJ2-5|TRBV2|13|few
TGTGCCAGCAGACTACGAGCTACGAGAGAGCAGTACTTC
CASRLRATREQYF
>NA|TRBJ2-6|TRBV2|16|NA
TGTGCCAGCAGTCCCTTCGACAGGATCGGGGCCAACGTCCTGACTTTC
CASSPFDRIGANVLTF
>TRBD1|TRBJ2-7|TRBV30|14|NA
TGTGCCTGGAGACGGGACAGGATCTCCTACGAGCAGTACTTC
CAWRRDRISYEQYF
>TRBD1|TRBJ1-4|TRBV7-9|14|NA
TGTGCCAGCAGCCCGGACAGGACCTTTGAAAAACTGTTTTTT
CASSPDRTFEKLFF
>NA|TRBJ1-2|TRBV29-1|12|NA
TGCAGCGTTGAAGACCAGTGGGAGGGCTACACCTTC
CSVEDQWEGYTF
>NA|TRBJ1-6|TRBV7-6|15|few
TGTGCCAGCAGCCCCAGAGCAGGGTTTAATTCACCCCTCCACTTT
CASSPRAGFNSPLHF
>NA|TRBJ2-5|TRBV30|11|NA
TGTGCCTGGAGTGCCCGGGAGACCCAGTACTTC
CAWSARETQYF